This entry is about one TCR beta chain. The target antigen is unknown. The junction departs from germline at one end; a sequencing error may be responsible. This record comes from a study of post-analysis software for immune sequencing data. At the level of the study: The disease courses covered relapsing-remitting, secondary progressive and progressive-relapsing multiple sclerosis.

Study outcomes and limitations: F measure showed strong co-clustering of same-batch samples. A handful of TRBV segments were significantly more frequent in patients than in controls. TRBV5-6, TRBV5-1 and TRBV20-1 were among these segments. Normalized Chao1 diversity was significantly lower in multiple sclerosis patients than in controls.

Incorporated into the TCR beta cDNA libraries were unique molecular identifiers, which served to reduce PCR and sequencing biases. Approximately 500,000 cDNA molecules were recovered from an input of about 1 to 10 million T cells. TCRdb re-analysed the PCR reads in MiXCR, keeping a single row per CDR3 protein. Of approximately 360,000 distinct CDR3 sequences listed, around a third are singletons. The CDR3 is made up of 13 amino acids. From germline, CDR1 is DFQATT and CDR2 SNEGSKA (reference sequence). V is TRBV20-1 and J is TRBJ2-7, with a tentative D call TRBD2 (6 bases). Sequencing was performed on blood. The receptor was derived from a girl aged 5-17 years with multiple sclerosis. The CDR3 is CSASAVPGYEQYF. As DNA, the CDR3 is TGCAGCGCTAGCGCTGTACCAGGGTACGAGCAGTACTTC.